Listed below are T cell receptor beta chains from one sample, sequenced in a study of cytomegalovirus exposure and HLA in healthy donors. The data were produced by immunoSEQ multiplex PCR, yet TCRdb's version contains in-frame clones alone and is incomplete. The sample consists of 100,000 to 150,000 clones, roughly 8.3% of them appearing once. The sequenced sample consisted of PBMCs. The receptors shown here come from a man aged 35 to 55 in good health and CMV-seronegative. The CDR3 runs from the conserved cysteine through the conserved F or W. D genes are given only for firm matches. Rows give clone size only sometimes, using once, few, many, or a class for an expanded clone.

v_gene	d_gene	abundance	j_gene	CDR3aa	CDR3nt
TRBV6-5	-	-	TRBJ2-1	CASSPSGRGQFF	TGTGCCAGCAGTCCCTCGGGTAGGGGGCAGTTCTTC
TRBV7-2	-	-	TRBJ2-7	CASSLVPLEQYF	TGTGCCAGCAGCTTAGTTCCCCTCGAGCAGTACTTC
TRBV5-4	-	-	TRBJ2-1	CASSLGGGEEQFF	TGTGCCAGCAGCTTGGGAGGGGGGGAAGAGCAGTTCTTC
TRBV18	-	few	TRBJ2-7	CASSPSVVYEQYF	TGTGCCAGCTCACCTAGCGTAGTTTACGAGCAGTACTTC
TRBV4-1	-	few	TRBJ2-2	CASSPYVTGELFF	TGCGCCAGCAGCCCGTATGTGACCGGGGAGCTGTTTTTT
TRBV28	-	-	TRBJ2-2	CASSLGRYTGELFF	TGTGCCAGCAGTTTAGGCAGATACACCGGGGAGCTGTTTTTT
TRBV7-2	-	few	TRBJ2-5	CASSLASSGTQYF	TGTGCCAGCAGCTTAGCGTCTTCCGGGACCCAGTACTTC
TRBV7-2	TRBD1	few	TRBJ1-2	CASSSRGQSLQGYTF	TGTGCCAGCAGCTCTCGGGGACAGTCGCTGCAGGGCTACACCTTC
TRBV15	-	few	TRBJ1-5	CATSPRQKDQPQHF	TGTGCCACCAGCCCGCGACAGAAGGATCAGCCCCAGCATTTT
TRBV6-6	TRBD2	-	TRBJ2-3	CAAHPQGLAGTDTQYF	TGTGCCGCACATCCTCAGGGACTAGCGGGCACAGATACGCAGTATTTT
TRBV11-2	-	-	TRBJ1-1	CASSFGGVEAFF	TGTGCCAGCAGCTTTGGGGGGGTGGAGGCTTTCTTT
TRBV19	TRBD1	few	TRBJ1-1	CASSTGRGQVNTEAFF	TGTGCCAGTAGTACAGGGCGGGGACAGGTCAACACTGAAGCTTTCTTT
TRBV19	-	-	TRBJ2-5	CASSTTVGEAQYF	TGTGCCAGTAGCACGACAGTGGGGGAGGCCCAGTACTTC
TRBV9	TRBD2	few	TRBJ2-1	CASSPWGSGGYNEQFF	TGTGCCAGCAGCCCCTGGGGTAGCGGGGGCTACAATGAGCAGTTCTTC
TRBV19	TRBD1	few	TRBJ1-3	CASTPDRAGNTIYF	TGTGCCAGTACCCCCGACAGGGCTGGAAACACCATATATTTT
TRBV6-5	TRBD2	few	TRBJ2-1	CASSSSGGDTNEQFF	TGTGCCAGCAGCTCTAGCGGGGGGGACACCAATGAGCAGTTCTTC
TRBV19	TRBD1	few	TRBJ1-4	CASSSGTGDEKLFF	TGTGCCAGTAGCTCCGGGACAGGGGATGAAAAACTGTTTTTT